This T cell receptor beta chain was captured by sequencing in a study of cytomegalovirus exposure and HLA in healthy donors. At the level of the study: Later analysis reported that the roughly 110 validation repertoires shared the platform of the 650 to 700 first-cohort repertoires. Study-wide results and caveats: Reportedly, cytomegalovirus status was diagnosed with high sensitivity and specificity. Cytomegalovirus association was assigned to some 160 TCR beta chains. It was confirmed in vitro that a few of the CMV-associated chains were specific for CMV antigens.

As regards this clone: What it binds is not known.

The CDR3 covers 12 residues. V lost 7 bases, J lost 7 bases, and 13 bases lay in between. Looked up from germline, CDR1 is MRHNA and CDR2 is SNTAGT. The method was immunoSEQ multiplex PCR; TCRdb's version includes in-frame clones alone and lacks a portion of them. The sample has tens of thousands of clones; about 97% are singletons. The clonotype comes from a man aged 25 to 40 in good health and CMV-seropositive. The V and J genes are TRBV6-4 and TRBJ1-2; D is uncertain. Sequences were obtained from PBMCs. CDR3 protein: CASIPSGCGYTF. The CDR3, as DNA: TGTGCCAGCATTCCAAGCGGTTGTGGCTACACCTTC.